The 2 T cell receptor beta chains below were found in one sample sequenced in a study of T cell repertoires in cytomegalovirus infection. Using its own MiXCR run on the reads, TCRdb lists one record per CDR3 protein. The table includes approximately 280,000 distinct CDR3 sequences, less than 25% detected once. These receptors lack a known antigen. Sequenced material: cultured PBMCs, taken from culture after CMV antigen stimulation. The receptors originated from a human donor in good health (CMV status not recorded). Some clones in this sample may be carry-over from other donors' samples.

This chain links TRBV20-1 with TRBJ1-4; D not resolved. The CDR3 has 11 residues. With 5 bases removed from V and 7 bases from J, the gap between germline ends came to 8 bases. CDR1 and CDR2 from the germline V gene are DFQATT and SNEGSKA (reference sequence). CDR3 loop: CSARESEKLFF. As DNA, the CDR3 is TGCAGTGCTCGGGAGAGTGAAAAACTGTTTTTT.

This clonotype was counted ten times or more. J is TRBJ2-2 and V is TRBV7-2; TRBD2 is a possible D gene (5 bases). V lost 7 bases and J lost 2, with 17 bases in between. This CDR3 is 16 amino acids long. The V gene's germline CDR1 is SGHTA and CDR2 FQGNSA. Written as DNA, the CDR3 is TGTGCCAGCACCTTTGGCAGAGGGAGTAACACCGGGGAGCTGTTTTTT. Translating gives CASTFGRGSNTGELFF.